This T cell receptor (beta chain) came from a study of cytomegalovirus exposure and HLA in healthy donors. PCR employed 60 Vbeta and 13 Jbeta primers. The table came from immunoSEQ multiplex PCR; TCRdb's copy has only in-frame clones and leaves some out. The table includes some 140,000 clones, around 63% detected once. After removal of 3 bases from V and 7 bases from J, the junction contained 8 bases not matched to a gene. CDR3 length: 14 amino acids. Per the germline V gene, CDR1 is SGDLS and CDR2 is YYNGEE. The sequence came from a human donor in good health. This chain connects TRBV9 to TRBJ2-5; 8 nucleotides match TRBD1. The sample consisted of PBMCs. In DNA, the CDR3 is TGTGCCAGCAGCGCTACGGACAGGGTGGGGACCCAGTACTTC. Translated, it gives CASSATDRVGTQYF. Together with reference TRBV9 and TRBJ2-5, the CDR3 gives the full variable domain: DSGVTQTPKHLITATGQRVTLRCSPRSGDLSVYWYQQSLDQGLQFLIQYYNGEERAKGNILERFSAQQFPDLHSELNLSSLELGDSALYFCASSATDRVGTQYFGPGTRLLVL.